The clone carrying this TCR beta chain showed up just once. The data stem from a study of CD8+ T cells in alopecia areata. This CDR3 has 17 amino acids. Germline-derived CDR1 and CDR2 are GTSNPN and SVGIG (reference sequence). The ends were cut back, 0 bases at V and 1 base at J, with 15 bases in the middle. RNA extraction and reverse transcription yielded cDNA as sequencing template. Sequencing used immunoSEQ multiplex PCR; TCRdb keeps in-frame clones, though not all of them. The sample consists of roughly 100,000 clones, roughly half of them appearing once. Sequenced sample: CD4+ T cells sorted from blood. The chain is built from TRBV30 and TRBJ2-2, with D perhaps TRBD1 or TRBD2 (5 bases each). This receptor was identified in a human donor in good health. The CDR3 here is CAWSVIYGTGNTGELFF. The CDR3 bases are TGTGCCTGGAGTGTAATCTATGGGACGGGGAACACCGGGGAGCTGTTTTTT.